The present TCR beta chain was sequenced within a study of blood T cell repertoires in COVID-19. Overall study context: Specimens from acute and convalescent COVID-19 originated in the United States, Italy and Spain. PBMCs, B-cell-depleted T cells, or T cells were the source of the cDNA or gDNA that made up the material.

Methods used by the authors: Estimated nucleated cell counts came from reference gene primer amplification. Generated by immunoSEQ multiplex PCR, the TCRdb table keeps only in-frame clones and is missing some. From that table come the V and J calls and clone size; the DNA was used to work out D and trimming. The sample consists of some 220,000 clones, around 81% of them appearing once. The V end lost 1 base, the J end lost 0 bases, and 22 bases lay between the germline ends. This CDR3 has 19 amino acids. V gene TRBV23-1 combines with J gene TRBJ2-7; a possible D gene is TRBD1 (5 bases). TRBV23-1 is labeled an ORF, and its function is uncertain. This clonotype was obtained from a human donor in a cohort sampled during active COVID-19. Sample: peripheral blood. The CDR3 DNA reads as TGCGCCAGCAGTCAATGCCCGACAGCCCCCTCTAACTTCTCCTACGAGCAGTACTTC. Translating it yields CASSQCPTAPSNFSYEQYF.